The following is a T cell receptor beta chain sequence with its context. The sample is drawn from a study of blood T cell repertoires in COVID-19. Authors' data handling: How many nucleated cells were present was estimated from reference gene primer amplification. Using immunoSEQ multiplex PCR, the repertoire was profiled, and TCRdb retains in-frame clones only, with some absent. V, J and clone size are taken as reported in that table, and D and trimming were inferred from the DNA itself. This sample has around 80,000 clones, with approximately 80% found just once. V was pared by 10 bases and J by 7 bases, with 14 bases of the junction left unmatched. Per germline, CDR1 MDHEN and CDR2 SYDVKM. The CDR3 loop spans 14 amino acids.

Sequencing input: peripheral blood. This rearrangement joins TRBV28 to TRBJ1-2; TRBD1 aligns across 8 bases. The TCR was taken from a man aged 50 or older with COVID-19, enrolled during active disease. CDR3 loop: CATTQGRGRRGYTF. CDR3 bases: TGTGCCACCACCCAGGGCAGGGGGCGGCGTGGCTACACCTTC.